This T cell receptor (beta chain) was recorded in a study of Ad26.COV2.S vaccination and SARS-CoV-2 variants. Background on the study: Into the muscle, Ad26.COV2.S was dosed once or twice, 56 days apart.

The treatment: 15 to 20 received Ad26.COV2.S at low or high dose, single or two shots; roughly 5 received placebo; per-sample allocation not given. At day 63 after the first vaccine or placebo injection, samples were drawn. Boston supplied an adult donor aged 18-55 years. Its platform was an Ad26 vector, and its expressed antigen was Wuhan-strain SARS-CoV-2 spike. The data were produced by immunoSEQ multiplex PCR, yet TCRdb's version contains in-frame clones alone and is incomplete. The sample contains over 400,000 clones, 92% of which appear only once. Germline CDR1 MNHEY, CDR2 SMNVEV (reference sequence). This CDR3 spans 14 amino acids. V shed 2 bases and J shed 4 bases, with 11 bases lying between them.

The receptor comes from a person aged 18-65 years who received the Ad26.COV2.S COVID-19 vaccine or a placebo. The chain uses TRBV27 and TRBJ1-2; D call uncertain. This specimen consisted of peripheral blood, obtained in a trial of Ad26.COV2.S vaccine versus placebo. CDR3 in DNA: TGTGCCAGCAGTTTAACTGCCCAGGTCTATGGCTACACCTTC. Translation gives CASSLTAQVYGYTF.